The present TCR beta chain was sequenced within a study of shared T cell receptors in the human thymus. Only in-frame clones appear in the TCRdb table, and some are missing; sequencing was by immunoSEQ multiplex PCR. This sample has about 500,000 clones, with about 80% found just once. From germline, CDR1 is SEHNR and CDR2 FQNEAQ (reference sequence). The CDR3 covers 15 residues. With 4 bases clipped from V and 5 bases from J, the junction kept 3 bases outside the gene matches. These sequences were also reported in another study, on human thymus T cells.

The chain uses TRBV7-9 and TRBJ2-5; 14 nucleotides match TRBD2. The sample consisted of thymocytes. This receptor was taken from a boy under three years old with a congenital heart defect. Written as DNA, the CDR3 is TGTGCCAGCAGCTCGGGACTAGCGGGAGAGGAGACCCAGTACTTC. It specifies CASSSGLAGEETQYF.